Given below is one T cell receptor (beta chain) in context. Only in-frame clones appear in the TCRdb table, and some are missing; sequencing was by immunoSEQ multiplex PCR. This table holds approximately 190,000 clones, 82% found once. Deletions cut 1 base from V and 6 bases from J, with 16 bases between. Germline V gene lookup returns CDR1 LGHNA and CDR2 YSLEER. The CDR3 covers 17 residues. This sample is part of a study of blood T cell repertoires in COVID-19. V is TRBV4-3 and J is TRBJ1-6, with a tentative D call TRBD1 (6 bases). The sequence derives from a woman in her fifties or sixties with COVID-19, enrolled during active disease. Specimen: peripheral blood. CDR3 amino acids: CASSQGRGGAPNSPLHF. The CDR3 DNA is TGCGCCAGCAGCCAAGGGAGGGGGGGGGCTCCTAATTCACCCCTCCACTTT.